The T cell receptor (beta chain) under discussion was sequenced for a study of T-cell reconstitution after alpha-beta-depleted transplantation in children. Library preparation (for TCRbeta) was performed with unique molecular identifiers. TCRdb fed the PCR reads into MiXCR, producing one record per CDR3 protein. This sample has hundreds of thousands of distinct CDR3 sequences, with about an eighth found just once. At least ten counts were recorded for this clonotype. Its antigen remains unknown. V lost 6 bases to trimming and J lost 4 bases; unmatched junction nucleotides: 6. This CDR3 is 15 amino acids long. Germline V gives CDR1 MNHEY, CDR2 SMNVEV (reference sequence). Findings of the study overall: Reportedly, only several hundred clones from non-depleted graft cells drove alpha-beta T-cell counts at about two months. In some patients, recipient T cells and intrathymic progenitors surviving conditioning explained high day-60 diversity.

The receptor comes from a girl aged 2 to 10 with congenital amegakaryocytic thrombocytopenia, due to receive a stem cell transplant. The sequencing here drew on PBMCs, taken before TCRalphabeta/CD19-depleted stem cell transplant. The chain carries TRBV27 and TRBJ2-1; the match to TRBD2 covers 10 bases. CDR3 nucleotide sequence: TGTGCCAGCAGCCTGACTAGCGGGCATTACAATGAGCAGTTCTTC. Translation: CASSLTSGHYNEQFF.